This T cell receptor (beta chain) was recovered during a study of T cells in pancreatic ductal adenocarcinoma. Findings and limits, study-wide: Tumor samples had fewer productive templates and approximately 8.2-fold fewer unique clonotypes than blood. Enrichment of CD45RO+ effector over naive T cells in tumors may bias clonality. No significant tumor-blood clonality difference; means were about 0.1 and 0.07. The resected pancreatic cancer cohort was biased toward the minority with early-stage disease.

No neoadjuvant therapy was given to the selected pancreatic ductal adenocarcinoma patients before their surgery. Turning to this clone: Its matching antigen is unknown.

Using immunoSEQ multiplex PCR, the repertoire was profiled, and TCRdb retains in-frame clones only, with some absent. The table has 11,000 or so clones, about nine tenths seen once. Germline values: CDR1 MGHDK, CDR2 SYGVNS. The length of the CDR3 is 14 residues. V was shortened by 2 bases and J by 11 bases, with 13 bases between the two germline ends. The J gene is TRBJ1-6, the V gene TRBV25-1; no firm D call. The receptor was derived from a human donor with pancreatic ductal adenocarcinoma. Sequencing was carried out using PBMCs. DNA of the CDR3: TGTGCCAGCAGTGAAGCCCTCTCTACGGCACCCCTCCACTTT. It codes for CASSEALSTAPLHF. Using reference TRBV25-1 and TRBJ1-6 for the parts outside the CDR3, the full variable domain is EADIYQTPRYLVIGTGKKITLECSQTMGHDKMYWYQQDPGMELHLIHYSYGVNSTEKGDLSSESTVSRIRTEHFPLTLESARPSHTSQYLCASSEALSTAPLHFGNGTRLTVT.